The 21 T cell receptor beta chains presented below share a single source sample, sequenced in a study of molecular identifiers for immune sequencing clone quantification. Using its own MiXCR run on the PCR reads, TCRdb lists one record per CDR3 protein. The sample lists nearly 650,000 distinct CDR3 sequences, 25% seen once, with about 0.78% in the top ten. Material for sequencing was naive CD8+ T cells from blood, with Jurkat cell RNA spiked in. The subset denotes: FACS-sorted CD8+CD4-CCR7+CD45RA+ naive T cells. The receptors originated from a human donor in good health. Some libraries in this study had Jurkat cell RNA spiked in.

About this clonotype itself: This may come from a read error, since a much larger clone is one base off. The chain's CDR3 is CASSFYPEAQYF. DNA of the CDR3: TGTGCCAGCAGTTTTTACCCGGAGGCCCAGTACTTC. The chain couples TRBV12-3 or TRBV12-4 to TRBJ2-5; TRBD2 is a possible D gene (5 bases). The CDR3 runs 12 residues. Trimming cost V 3 bases and J 9 bases, with 11 bases left between them.

CDR3 loop: CASSLSAAGLWDEQYF. The CDR3 coding sequence is TGTGCCAGCAGCTTATCCGCGGCGGGCCTCTGGGACGAGCAGTACTTC. The chain is built from TRBV13 and TRBJ2-7; the D gene is possibly TRBD2 (5 bases). Germline-derived CDR1 and CDR2 are PRHDT and FYEKMQ (reference sequence). Trimming removed 2 bases at V and 5 bases at J, with 19 bases between. The CDR3 contains 16 residues.

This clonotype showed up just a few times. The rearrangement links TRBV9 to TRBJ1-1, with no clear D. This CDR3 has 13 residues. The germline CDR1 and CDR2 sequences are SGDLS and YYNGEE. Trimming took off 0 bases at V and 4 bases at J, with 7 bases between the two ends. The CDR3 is CASSVGGLTEAFF. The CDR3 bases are TGTGCCAGCAGCGTAGGAGGACTCACTGAAGCTTTCTTT.

The CDR3: CASSFAGHSYEQYF. In DNA form, the CDR3 reads TGTGCCAGCAGTTTTGCGGGACATTCCTACGAGCAGTACTTC. The chain uses TRBV28 and TRBJ2-7, with D possibly being TRBD1 or TRBD2 (6 bases each). Per germline, CDR1 MDHEN and CDR2 SYDVKM. V gave up 3 bases and J gave up 1 base, with 10 bases separating them. The length of the CDR3 is 14 residues.

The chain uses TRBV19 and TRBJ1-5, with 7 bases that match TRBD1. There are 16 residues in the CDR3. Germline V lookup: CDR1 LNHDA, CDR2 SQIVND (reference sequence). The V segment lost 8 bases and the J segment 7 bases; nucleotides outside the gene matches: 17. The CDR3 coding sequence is TGTGCCAGTCAACAGGGGCGGTCAGCAGCAGGACAGCCCCAGCATTTT. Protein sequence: CASQQGRSAAGQPQHF.

The CDR3 region has the DNA TGTGCCTGGAACCCCGGGGGGTTTGGGACTGAAGCTTTCTTT. Its protein product is CAWNPGGFGTEAFF. The chain is built from TRBV30 and TRBJ1-1; possible D gene TRBD1, 5 bases. Germline V CDR1 and CDR2: GTSNPN, SVGIG (reference sequence). The V gene lost 4 bases and the J gene lost 5 bases, with 17 bases spanning the gap. This CDR3 has 14 residues.

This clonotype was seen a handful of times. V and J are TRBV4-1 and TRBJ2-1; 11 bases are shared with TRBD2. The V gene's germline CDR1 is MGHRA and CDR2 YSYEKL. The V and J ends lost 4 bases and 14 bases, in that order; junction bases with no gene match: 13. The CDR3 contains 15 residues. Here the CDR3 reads CASSPELLAGGFEFF. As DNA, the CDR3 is TGCGCCAGCAGCCCCGAGTTGCTAGCGGGAGGCTTCGAGTTCTTC.

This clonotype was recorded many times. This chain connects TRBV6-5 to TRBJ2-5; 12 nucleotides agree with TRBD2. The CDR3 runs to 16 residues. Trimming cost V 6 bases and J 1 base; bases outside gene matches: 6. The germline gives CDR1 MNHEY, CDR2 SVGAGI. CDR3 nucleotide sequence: TGTGCCAGCAGCAAAACTAGCGGGGGGCTCCAAGAGACCCAGTACTTC. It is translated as CASSKTSGGLQETQYF.

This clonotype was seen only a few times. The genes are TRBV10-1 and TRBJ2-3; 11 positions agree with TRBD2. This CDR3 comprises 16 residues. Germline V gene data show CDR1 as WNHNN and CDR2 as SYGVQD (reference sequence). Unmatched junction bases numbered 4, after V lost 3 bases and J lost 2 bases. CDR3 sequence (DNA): TGCGCCAGCAGTGATCCGGGACTAGCGGACACAGATACGCAGTATTTT. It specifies CASSDPGLADTDTQYF.

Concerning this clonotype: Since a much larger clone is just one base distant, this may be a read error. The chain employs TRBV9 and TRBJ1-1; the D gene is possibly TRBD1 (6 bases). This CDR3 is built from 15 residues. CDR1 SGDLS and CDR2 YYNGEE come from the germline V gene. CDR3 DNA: TGTGCCGGCAGCCCCCGAGGGGGGGCCGACACTGAAGCTTTCTTT. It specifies CAGSPRGGADTEAFF.

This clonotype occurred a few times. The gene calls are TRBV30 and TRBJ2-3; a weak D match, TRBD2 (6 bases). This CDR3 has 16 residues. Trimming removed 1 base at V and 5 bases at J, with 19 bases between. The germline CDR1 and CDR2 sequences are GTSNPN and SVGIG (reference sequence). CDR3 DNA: TGTGCCTGGAGTGCCACTAGCACCTTATCTGTAGATACGCAGTATTTT. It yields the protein CAWSATSTLSVDTQYF.

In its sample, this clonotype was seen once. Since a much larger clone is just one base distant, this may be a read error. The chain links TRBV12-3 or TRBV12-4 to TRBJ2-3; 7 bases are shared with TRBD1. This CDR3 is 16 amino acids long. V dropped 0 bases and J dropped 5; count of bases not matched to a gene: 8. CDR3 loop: CASSLADRAREDTQYF. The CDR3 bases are TGTGCCAGCAGTTTAGCTGACAGGGCGAGGGAAGATACGCAGTATTTT.

The CDR3 sequence: CASSHGQGGGWTEAFF. CDR3 DNA: TGTGCCAGCAGTCACGGACAGGGAGGAGGTTGGACTGAAGCTTTCTTT. The V call is TRBV12-3 or TRBV12-4, the J call TRBJ1-1; TRBD1 matches 8 bases. V lost 5 bases and J lost 5; bases outside the gene matches: 13. The CDR3 spans 16 residues.

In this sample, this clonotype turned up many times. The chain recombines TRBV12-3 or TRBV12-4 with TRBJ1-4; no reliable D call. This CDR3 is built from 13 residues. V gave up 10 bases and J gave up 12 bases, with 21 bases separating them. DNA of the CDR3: TGTGCCACCCGTGACGCGTATGGGATGGAACTGTTTTTT. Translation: CATRDAYGMELFF.

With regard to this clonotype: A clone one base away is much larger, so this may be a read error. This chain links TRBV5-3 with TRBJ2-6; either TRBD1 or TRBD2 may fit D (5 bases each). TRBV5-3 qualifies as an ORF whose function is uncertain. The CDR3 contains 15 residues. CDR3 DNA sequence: TGTGCCAGCAGCGGTCAACAGGTTGGGGCCAACGTCCTGATTTTC. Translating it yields CASSGQQVGANVLIF.

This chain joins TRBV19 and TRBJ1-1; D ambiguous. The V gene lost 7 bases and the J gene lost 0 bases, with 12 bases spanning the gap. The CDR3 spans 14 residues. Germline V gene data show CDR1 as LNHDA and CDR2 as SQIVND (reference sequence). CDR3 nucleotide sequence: TGTGCCAGTAATATCCGGAGCATGAACACTGAAGCTTTCTTT. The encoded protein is CASNIRSMNTEAFF.

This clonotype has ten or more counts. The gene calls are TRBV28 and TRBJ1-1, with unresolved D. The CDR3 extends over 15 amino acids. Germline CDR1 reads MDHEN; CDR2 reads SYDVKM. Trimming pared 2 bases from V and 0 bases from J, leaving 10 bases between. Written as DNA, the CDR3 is TGTGCCAGCAGTTTAGTTAGTAGGATGAACACTGAAGCTTTCTTT. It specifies CASSLVSRMNTEAFF. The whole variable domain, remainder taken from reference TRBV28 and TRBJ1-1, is DVKVTQSSRYLVKRTGEKVFLECVQDMDHENMFWYRQDPGLGLRLIYFSYDVKMKEKGDIPEGYSVSREKKERFSLILESASTNQTSMYLCASSLVSRMNTEAFFGQGTRLTVV.

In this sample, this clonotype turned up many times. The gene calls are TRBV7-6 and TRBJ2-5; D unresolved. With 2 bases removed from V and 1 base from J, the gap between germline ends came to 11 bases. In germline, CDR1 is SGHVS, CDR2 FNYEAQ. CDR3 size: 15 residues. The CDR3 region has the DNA TGTGCCAGCAGCTTATCGGCAGCTGTCCAAGAGACCCAGTACTTC. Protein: CASSLSAAVQETQYF. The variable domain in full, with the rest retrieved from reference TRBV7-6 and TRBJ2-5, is GAGVSQSPRYKVTKRGQDVALRCDPISGHVSLYWYRQALGQGPEFLTYFNYEAQQDKSGLPNDRFSAERPEGSISTLTIQRTEQRDSAMYRCASSLSAAVQETQYFGPGTRLLVL.

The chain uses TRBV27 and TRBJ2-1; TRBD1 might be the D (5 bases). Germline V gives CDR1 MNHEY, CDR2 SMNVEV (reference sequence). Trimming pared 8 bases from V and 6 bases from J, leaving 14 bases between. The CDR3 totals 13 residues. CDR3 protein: CASAEQVFNEQFF. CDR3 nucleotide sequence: TGTGCCAGCGCCGAACAGGTTTTCAATGAGCAGTTCTTC.

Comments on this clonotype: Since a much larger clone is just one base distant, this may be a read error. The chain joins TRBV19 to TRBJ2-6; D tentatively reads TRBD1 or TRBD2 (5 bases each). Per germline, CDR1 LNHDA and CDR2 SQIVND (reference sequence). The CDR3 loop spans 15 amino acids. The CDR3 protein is CASRSNINGANVPTF. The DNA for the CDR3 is TGTGCCAGTAGAAGTAATATTAACGGGGCCAACGTCCCGACTTTC.

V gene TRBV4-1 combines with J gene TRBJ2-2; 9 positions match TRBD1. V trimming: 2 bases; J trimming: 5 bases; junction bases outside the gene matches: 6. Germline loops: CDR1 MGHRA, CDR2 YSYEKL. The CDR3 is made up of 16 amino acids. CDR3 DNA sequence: TGCGCCAGCAGCCAATCCGCACAGGGGGCAACCGGGGAGCTGTTTTTT. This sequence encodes CASSQSAQGATGELFF.